This T cell receptor beta chain appears in the sequencing data of a study of cytomegalovirus exposure and HLA in healthy donors. PCR involved 60 Vbeta and 13 Jbeta primers. Using immunoSEQ multiplex PCR, the repertoire was profiled, and TCRdb retains in-frame clones only, with some absent. The sample is made up of approximately 110,000 clones, and the top ten hold less than 4.5% of it. A remark on this clone: Its antigen is unidentified.

Germline V gene sequence: CDR1 SGHRS, CDR2 YFSETQ. The CDR3 covers 13 residues. The V gene end was trimmed by 4 bases and the J gene end by 5 bases; junction bases not matched to a gene: 5. General study results and limits: In an earlier analysis, most TCR beta V segments were productive about 87% or about 30% of the time. 87-base-pair reads could not separate some V segments, including TRBV6-2 and TRBV6-3. By a later analysis, the bulk of CMV-associated TCR beta chains appeared HLA-restricted.

This clonotype was obtained from a man aged 25-45 years in good health and CMV-seronegative. This sequence joins TRBV5-1 and TRBJ2-5, with TRBD2 identical over 7 bases. Input material: PBMCs. The CDR3 region is CASSIQGGETQYF. DNA of the CDR3: TGCGCCAGCAGCATTCAGGGAGGGGAGACCCAGTACTTC.